The clone carrying this T cell receptor (beta chain) showed up many times. Each CDR3 protein is one row after TCRdb ran MiXCR on the RACE reads. The sample records 55,000 to 75,000 distinct CDR3 sequences, around 7% being singletons. Time point meaning: pre-sensitization, week 0. The treatment here: therapeutic diphenylcyclopropenone sensitization with weekly scalp DPC. Drawing of blood took place ahead of applying each patch test. The CDR3 has 15 residues. Per germline, CDR1 SGDLS and CDR2 YYNGEE. V lost 0 bases to trimming and J lost 5 bases, with 14 bases between them. This specimen belongs to a study of human T cells and chemical hapten exposure.

Source: whole blood, taken in connection with sensitization to the hapten diphenylcyclopropenone (DPC). The clonotype originates from a young woman with alopecia areata. Some clones in this sample may be carry-over from other donors' samples. The gene calls are TRBV9 and TRBJ1-1; weak D call: TRBD1 (6 bases). The CDR3 is CASSVGDRLGTEAFF. For the CDR3, the DNA is TGTGCCAGCAGCGTAGGCGACAGGTTAGGAACTGAAGCTTTCTTT.